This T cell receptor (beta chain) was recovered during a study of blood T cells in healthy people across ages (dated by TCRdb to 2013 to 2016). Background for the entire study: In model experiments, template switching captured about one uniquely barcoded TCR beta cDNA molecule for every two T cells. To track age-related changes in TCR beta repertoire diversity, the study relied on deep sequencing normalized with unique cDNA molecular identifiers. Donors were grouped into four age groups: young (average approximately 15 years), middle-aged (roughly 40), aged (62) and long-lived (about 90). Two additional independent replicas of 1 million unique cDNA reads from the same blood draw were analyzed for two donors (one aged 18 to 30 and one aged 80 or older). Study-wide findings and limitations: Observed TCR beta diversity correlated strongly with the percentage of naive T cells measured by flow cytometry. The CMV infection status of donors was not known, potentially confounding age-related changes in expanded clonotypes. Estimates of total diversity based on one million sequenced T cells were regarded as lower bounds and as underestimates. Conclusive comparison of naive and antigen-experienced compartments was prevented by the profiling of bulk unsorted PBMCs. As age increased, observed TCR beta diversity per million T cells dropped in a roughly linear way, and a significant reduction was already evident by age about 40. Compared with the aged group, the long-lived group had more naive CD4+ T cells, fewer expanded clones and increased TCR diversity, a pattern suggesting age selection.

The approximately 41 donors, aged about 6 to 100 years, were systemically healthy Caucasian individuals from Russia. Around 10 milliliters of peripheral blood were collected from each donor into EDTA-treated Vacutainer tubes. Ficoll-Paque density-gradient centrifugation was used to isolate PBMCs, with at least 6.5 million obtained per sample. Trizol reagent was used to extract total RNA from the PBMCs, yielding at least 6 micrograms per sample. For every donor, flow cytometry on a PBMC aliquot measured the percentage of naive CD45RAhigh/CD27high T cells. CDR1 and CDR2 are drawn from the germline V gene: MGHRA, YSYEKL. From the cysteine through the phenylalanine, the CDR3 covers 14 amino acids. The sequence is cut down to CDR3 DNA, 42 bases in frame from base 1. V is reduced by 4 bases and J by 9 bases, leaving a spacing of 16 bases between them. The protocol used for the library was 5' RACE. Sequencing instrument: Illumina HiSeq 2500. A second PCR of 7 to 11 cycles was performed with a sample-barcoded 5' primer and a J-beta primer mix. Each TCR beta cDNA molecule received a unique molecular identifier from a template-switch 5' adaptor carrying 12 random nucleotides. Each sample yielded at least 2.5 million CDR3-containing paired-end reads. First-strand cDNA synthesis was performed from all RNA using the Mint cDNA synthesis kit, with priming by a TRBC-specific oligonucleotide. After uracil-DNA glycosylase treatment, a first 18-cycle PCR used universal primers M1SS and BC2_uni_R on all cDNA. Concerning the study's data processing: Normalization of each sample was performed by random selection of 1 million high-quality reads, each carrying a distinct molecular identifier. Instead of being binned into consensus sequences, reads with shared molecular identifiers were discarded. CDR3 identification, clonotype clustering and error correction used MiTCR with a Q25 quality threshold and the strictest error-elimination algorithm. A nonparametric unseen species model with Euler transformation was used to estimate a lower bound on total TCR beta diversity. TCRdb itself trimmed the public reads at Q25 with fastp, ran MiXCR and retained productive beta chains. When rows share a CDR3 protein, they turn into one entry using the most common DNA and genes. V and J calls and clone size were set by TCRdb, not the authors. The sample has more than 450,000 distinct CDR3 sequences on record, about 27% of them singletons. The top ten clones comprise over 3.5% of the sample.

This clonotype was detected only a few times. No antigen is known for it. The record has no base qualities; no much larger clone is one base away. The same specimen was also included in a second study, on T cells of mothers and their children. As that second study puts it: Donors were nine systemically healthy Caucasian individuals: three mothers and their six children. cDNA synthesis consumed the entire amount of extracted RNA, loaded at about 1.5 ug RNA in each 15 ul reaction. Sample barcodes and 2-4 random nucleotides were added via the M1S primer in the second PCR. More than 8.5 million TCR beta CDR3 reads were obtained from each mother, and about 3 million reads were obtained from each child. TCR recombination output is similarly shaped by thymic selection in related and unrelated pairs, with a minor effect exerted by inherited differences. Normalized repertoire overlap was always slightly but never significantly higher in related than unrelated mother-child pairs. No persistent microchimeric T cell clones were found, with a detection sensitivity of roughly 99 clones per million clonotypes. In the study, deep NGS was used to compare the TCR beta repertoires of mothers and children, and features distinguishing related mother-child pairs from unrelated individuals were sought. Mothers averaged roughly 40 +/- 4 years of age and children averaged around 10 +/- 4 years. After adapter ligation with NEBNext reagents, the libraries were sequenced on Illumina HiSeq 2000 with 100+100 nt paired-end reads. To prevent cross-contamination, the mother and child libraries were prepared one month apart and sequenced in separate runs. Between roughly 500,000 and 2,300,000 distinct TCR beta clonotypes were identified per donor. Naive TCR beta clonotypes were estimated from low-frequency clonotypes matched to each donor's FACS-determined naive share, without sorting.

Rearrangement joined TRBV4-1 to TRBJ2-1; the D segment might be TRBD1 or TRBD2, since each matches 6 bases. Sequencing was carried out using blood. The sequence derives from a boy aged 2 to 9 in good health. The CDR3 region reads CASSPSVKGGEQFF. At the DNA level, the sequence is TGCGCCAGCAGCCCGAGCGTGAAGGGGGGTGAGCAGTTCTTC.